This entry lists 5 T cell receptor beta chains sequenced from one sample in a study of metastatic and nonmetastatic thyroid tumors (dated by TCRdb to about 2020). Libraries were built with PCR. The data were produced on an Illumina HiSeq 4000. TCRdb applied fastp at Q25 and MiXCR to the public reads, then kept only in-frame beta chains. The sample table holds 30,000 to 45,000 clones, of which around 20% were seen once. The top ten clonotypes cover 15% to 18% of the sample. No patient had received any treatment before thyroid surgery. Sequences were obtained from blood. The receptors derive from a female donor with papillary thyroid cancer or a benign thyroid nodule (not recorded which). Some clones in this sample may be carry-over from other donors' samples.

This clone was detected a few times. V and J are TRBV6-1 and TRBJ2-2; maybe TRBD1 (6 bases). V was clipped by 7 bases and J by 6 bases, with 12 bases between them. This CDR3 spans 13 amino acids. The germline V gene encodes CDR1 MNHNS and CDR2 SASEGT. Written as DNA, the CDR3 is TGTGCCAGCAACAATGCAGGGGCCGGGGAGCTGTTTTTT. Residues: CASNNAGAGELFF.

In its sample, this clone was seen many times. The gene calls are TRBV27 and TRBJ2-2; TRBD2 matches at 7 bases. Germline-derived CDR1 and CDR2 are MNHEY and SMNVEV (reference sequence). The length of the CDR3 is 14 residues. The J segment lost 4 bases and the V segment lost 7 bases, leaving 6 bases of the junction unmatched. CDR3: CASTTGGSTGELFF. The CDR3 region has the DNA TGTGCCAGCACCACCGGCGGGAGCACCGGGGAGCTGTTTTTT.

In this sample, this clone turned up a few times. V is TRBV7-6 and J is TRBJ2-7; 8 bases agree with TRBD1. CDR1 is SGHVS and CDR2 is FNYEAQ in the germline V gene. The CDR3 loop spans 12 amino acids. Losses at the gene ends were 3 bases for V and 5 bases for J; bases not matched to a gene: 0. The CDR3 DNA reads TGTGCCAGCAGCTTGACAGGGGACGAGCAGTACTTC. Residues: CASSLTGDEQYF.

This clone was seen many times. The chain joins TRBV19 to TRBJ2-3; tentatively, D is TRBD1 (6 bases). Germline V gives CDR1 LNHDA, CDR2 SQIVND (reference sequence). This CDR3 comprises 15 residues. Trimming left V 4 bases short and J 2 bases short, with 13 bases between. CDR3 bases: TGTGCCAGTAGTAGAGGGGGTCCCGACACAGATACGCAGTATTTT. The encoded protein is CASSRGGPDTDTQYF. The full variable domain, rest sourced from reference TRBV19 and TRBJ2-3, is DGGITQSPKYLFRKEGQNVTLSCEQNLNHDAMYWYRQDPGQGLRLIYYSQIVNDFQKGDIAEGYSVSREKKESFPLTVTSAQKNPTAFYLCASSRGGPDTDTQYFGPGTRLTVL.

A single count supports this clone. This chain uses TRBV5-1 with TRBJ1-3, with unresolved D. V lost 0 bases to trimming and J lost 0 bases, with 4 bases between them. The CDR3 has 14 amino acids. Germline values: CDR1 SGHRS, CDR2 YFSETQ. The CDR3 protein is CASSLGDSGNTIYF. The CDR3 DNA follows: TGCGCCAGCAGCTTGGGGGACTCTGGAAACACCATATATTTT.